The source of this T cell receptor beta chain is a study of shared clonotypes between healthy human individuals. Study-level findings and limits: Among donors, the sharing of clonotypes was expected to be influenced by sequencing depth.

The V gene's germline CDR1 is SGHVS and CDR2 FQNEAQ. This CDR3 has 14 amino acids. The V end lost 1 base, the J end lost 4 bases, and 11 bases lay between the germline ends. Donors had no recently reported acute infections or vaccinations and were HIV-negative. Partitioning of CD4+ cells yielded a CD45RA+ naive subset and a CD45RA-negative memory subset. Several immunoSEQ 96-well plates shared each subset's DNA, each plate a replicate. Sequenced by immunoSEQ multiplex PCR; TCRdb stores in-frame clones only, minus some. The sample includes about 1.5 million clones, 95% to 97% of them seen just once. In regard to this clone: What it recognizes is unknown.

The clonotype comes from a man in his thirties or forties in good health. The material sequenced was naive CD4+ T cells sorted from blood. Described subset: CD45RA+ positively selected. This chain connects TRBV7-8 to TRBJ2-7; D may be TRBD1 (6 bases). The CDR3 nucleotides read TGTGCCAGCAGCTTAGGCGACAGGAGGTACGAGCAGTACTTC. Its translation: CASSLGDRRYEQYF.